The clone carrying this TCR beta chain appeared a few times. Its antigen remains unknown. The CDR3 consists of 13 residues. V lost 0 bases and J lost 1, with 6 bases in between. Germline-derived CDR1 and CDR2 are GTSNPN and SVGIG (reference sequence). The source of the sample is a study of early T cells in non-severe SARS-CoV-2 infection. Study summary: Sequencing of bulk RNA from unsorted whole blood was done, without chain pairing. General study findings and limits: VDJdb matching favored anti-spike CD8 responses, missing private and CD4 specificities.

Individual cDNA molecules each received unique molecular identifiers attached to them. TCRdb itself ran the 5' RACE reads through MiXCR, one entry per CDR3 protein. The sample lists some 66,000 distinct CDR3 sequences; around 9% were seen once. The receptor was isolated from an adult who was a healthcare worker with PCR-confirmed SARS-CoV-2 infection or an uninfected control (not recorded which). The V gene is TRBV30, the J gene TRBJ2-5; D not resolved. The specimen sequenced was whole blood. CDR3 nucleotides: TGTGCCTGGAGTGTAGGGCGCCAAGAGACCCAGTACTTC. Encoded protein: CAWSVGRQETQYF.